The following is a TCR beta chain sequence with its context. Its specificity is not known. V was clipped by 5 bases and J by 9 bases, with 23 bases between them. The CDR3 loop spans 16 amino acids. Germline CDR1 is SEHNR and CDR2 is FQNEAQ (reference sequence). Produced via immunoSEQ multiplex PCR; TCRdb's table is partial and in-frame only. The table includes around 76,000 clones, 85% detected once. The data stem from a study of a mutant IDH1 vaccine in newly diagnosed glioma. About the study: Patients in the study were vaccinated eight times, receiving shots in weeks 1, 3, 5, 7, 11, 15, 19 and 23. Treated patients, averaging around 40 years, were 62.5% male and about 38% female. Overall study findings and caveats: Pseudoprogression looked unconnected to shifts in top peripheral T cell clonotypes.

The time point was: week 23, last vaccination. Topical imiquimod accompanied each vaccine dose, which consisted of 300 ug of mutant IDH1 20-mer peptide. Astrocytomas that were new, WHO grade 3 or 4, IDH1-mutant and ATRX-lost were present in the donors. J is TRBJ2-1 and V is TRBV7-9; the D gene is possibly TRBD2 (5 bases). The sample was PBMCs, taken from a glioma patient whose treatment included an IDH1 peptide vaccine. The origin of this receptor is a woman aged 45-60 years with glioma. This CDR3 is CASSPNGLLLWGEQFF. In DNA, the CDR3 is TGTGCCAGCAGCCCCAACGGACTCTTGCTATGGGGTGAGCAGTTCTTC.